This T cell receptor beta chain was recovered during a study of PD-L1 blockade in urothelial cancer. Study summary: Blood gave a median approximately 150,000 T cells.

Here immunoSEQ multiplex PCR was the method, and the copy in TCRdb shows in-frame clones only, minus some. In the table there are 53,000 or so clones, around 86% of which are singletons. Individual patients had between 1 and 8 samples, taken pretreatment and on-treatment. A note on this clone: Antigen unknown.

The study's findings and limits: Durable benefit accompanied greater 3-week expansion of tumor-associated blood clones.

This sample comprised PBMCs, obtained around atezolizumab (anti-PD-L1) treatment. This sequence originates from a man aged 55 to 70 with urothelial cancer.

CDR3 coding DNA: TGTGCCAGCTCCCTTCAGGGGTTCCCCTACGAGCAGTACTTC. Its translation is CASSLQGFPYEQYF. The chain recombines TRBV6-1 with TRBJ2-7, with a tentative D call TRBD1 (6 bases). Per the germline V gene, CDR1 is MNHNS and CDR2 is SASEGT. The CDR3 is 14 amino acids. V lost 8 bases, J lost 2 bases, and 16 bases lay in between.